One and the same sample provided the 11 T cell receptor beta chains below, sequenced in a study of shared clonotypes between healthy human individuals. Clones were sequenced by immunoSEQ multiplex PCR, and TCRdb holds only the in-frame ones, with some missing. The table records around 750,000 clones, approximately 74% of them present only once. Material: memory CD4+ T cells sorted from blood. Subset given: CD45RA-negative fraction. These receptors originate from a woman aged 25-40 years in good health.

The sample holds one count of this clone. J is TRBJ1-5 and V is TRBV2; tentative D call: TRBD1 (6 bases). This CDR3 has 13 residues. Germline assignment: CDR1 SNHLY and CDR2 FYNNEI. V was shortened by 6 bases and J by 10 bases, with 16 bases between the two germline ends. CDR3 amino acids: CASSEQTGIPQHF. In DNA, the CDR3 is TGTGCCAGCAGCGAACAAACAGGGATCCCCCAGCATTTT.

The V gene is TRBV28, the J gene TRBJ2-7, with a tentative D call TRBD1 (6 bases). The CDR3 contains 12 residues. Germline loops: CDR1 MDHEN, CDR2 SYDVKM. Trimming took off 5 bases at V and 5 bases at J, with 10 bases between the two ends. CDR3 sequence: CASSGQFNEQYF. The DNA for the CDR3 is TGTGCCAGCAGTGGACAGTTTAACGAGCAGTACTTC.

The chain is built from TRBV28 and TRBJ1-1, with D unclear. Germline lookup yields CDR1 MDHEN and CDR2 SYDVKM. The CDR3 is made up of 16 amino acids. V was pared by 6 bases and J by 0 bases, with 17 bases between. CDR3 region: CASRLIPGSLNTEAFF. The CDR3 DNA follows: TGTGCCAGCAGGCTTATCCCCGGGTCTCTGAACACTGAAGCTTTCTTT.

This chain connects TRBV19 to TRBJ1-6; D gene unclear. From germline, CDR1 is LNHDA and CDR2 SQIVND (reference sequence). CDR3 length equals 14 residues. The V and J ends lost 2 bases and 9 bases respectively, with 11 bases between them. For the CDR3, the DNA is TGTGCCAGTAGTATACCGGGAGTCGGTTCACCCCTCCACTTT. Translation: CASSIPGVGSPLHF.

This clone came up many times. This chain links TRBV7-6 with TRBJ1-1; possible D gene TRBD1, 6 bases. Germline V gene lookup returns CDR1 SGHVS and CDR2 FNYEAQ. The CDR3 is made up of 13 amino acids. The germline V and J ends were trimmed by 4 bases and 1 base, with 7 bases remaining between them. CDR3 amino acids: CASSWGQNTEAFF. The CDR3 bases are TGTGCCAGCAGCTGGGGACAGAACACTGAAGCTTTCTTT.

This clone showed up just once. The genes are TRBV11-3 and TRBJ2-1; 7 bases match TRBD2. The CDR3 sequence is 14 residues long. Trimming cost V 1 base and J 6 bases; bases outside gene matches: 3. Germline CDR1 SGHNT, CDR2 YENEEA. The CDR3 here is CASSLGTRSNEQFF. The CDR3 nucleotides are TGTGCCAGCAGCTTAGGGACTAGGTCCAATGAGCAGTTCTTC.

The chain has TRBV6-5 and TRBJ1-5, with D perhaps matching TRBD1 (6 bases). The CDR3 length is 14 residues. V dropped 6 bases and J dropped 7 bases, with 16 bases sitting between them. Per germline, CDR1 MNHEY and CDR2 SVGAGI. The CDR3 spells CASSPTGLRQPQHF. In nucleotides, the CDR3 is TGTGCCAGCAGCCCCACAGGGTTGAGGCAGCCCCAGCATTTT.

V and J are TRBV28 and TRBJ2-7; TRBD2 agrees at 7 bases. This CDR3 has 14 amino acids. Germline V lookup: CDR1 MDHEN, CDR2 SYDVKM. The ends lost 3 bases at V and 2 bases at J; junction bases unmatched: 4. The CDR3 reads CASSLGGLPYEQYF. The CDR3, as DNA: TGTGCCAGCAGTTTGGGGGGACTACCCTACGAGCAGTACTTC.

The V call is TRBV28, the J call TRBJ1-4; 7 bases are a match to TRBD1. V was pared by 6 bases and J by 8 bases, with 9 bases of the junction left unmatched. Germline lookup yields CDR1 MDHEN and CDR2 SYDVKM. CDR3 size: 14 residues. CDR3 region: CASSRRQGLEKLFF. CDR3 DNA sequence: TGTGCCAGCAGCCGCCGACAGGGTCTGGAAAAACTGTTTTTT.

This chain uses TRBV14 with TRBJ2-3, with 7 bases that match TRBD1. The germline gives CDR1 SGHDN, CDR2 FVKESK. The CDR3 loop spans 14 amino acids. J was trimmed by 3 bases and V by 6 bases; bases with no gene match: 6. CDR3 bases: TGTGCCAGCAGTACCGACAGGGTAACAGATACGCAGTATTTT. This sequence encodes CASSTDRVTDTQYF.

This clone was seen only once. The gene calls are TRBV7-9 and TRBJ2-1; possibly TRBD1 or TRBD2 for D (5 bases each). The CDR3 runs 15 residues. CDR1 SEHNR and CDR2 FQNEAQ come from the germline V gene (reference sequence). The ends were cut back, 1 base at V and 7 bases at J, with 14 bases in the middle. CDR3: CASSLGGSGRNEQFF. The CDR3 DNA reads as TGTGCCAGCAGCTTAGGGGGGAGCGGAAGAAATGAGCAGTTCTTC.